The present entry profiles one T cell receptor (beta chain) with its context. As yet, its antigen is unknown. This specimen comes from a study of CD8 T cells in Susac syndrome. Random hexamers were used to reverse transcribe an amount of 0.5 to 1 ug RNA. TCR beta CDR3 was amplified by immunoSEQ covering 54 Vbeta and 13 Jbeta. TCRdb reprocessed the immunoSEQ multiplex PCR reads via MiXCR and lists one record per CDR3 protein. The sample has roughly 250,000 distinct CDR3 sequences, almost 97% seen once. The study, taken as a whole, reports: The study conceded that its TCR sequencing and HLA analysis involved relatively few individuals. None of the CD4+ T cell repertoires in Susac syndrome showed clonal expansion.

The V gene end was trimmed by 3 bases and the J gene end by 1 base; junction bases not matched to a gene: 10. The length of the CDR3 is 18 residues. Germline V gene data show CDR1 as GTSNPN and CDR2 as SVGIG (reference sequence). This TCR derives from a human donor with Susac syndrome. J is TRBJ2-1 and V is TRBV30; 12 positions match TRBD2. The source material was CD4+ T cells from PBMCs. Here the CDR3 DNA reads TGTGCCTGGAGCGGACTAGCGGGAATCCGCGGGTCCTACAATGAGCAGTTCTTC. The encoded protein is CAWSGLAGIRGSYNEQFF.